These T cell receptor beta chains were read from a single sample in a study of neurological immune-mediated disorders. One entry per CDR3 protein results from TCRdb running MiXCR on the 5' RACE reads. The sample carries tens of thousands of distinct CDR3 sequences, roughly 4.8% recorded once. Specimen: PBMCs. The receptors shown here come from a woman in her twenties or thirties with multiple sclerosis. CDR3s leave out the opening cysteine and the closing phenylalanine or tryptophan. Size tells how often a clone was seen (once, few, many) or the class of an expanded clone, and some rows leave it out.

V	J	size	CDR3
TRBV10-3	TRBJ1-2	many	AISEVGVLYGYT
TRBV7-9	TRBJ2-7	many	AWQGGYEQY
TRBV2	TRBJ1-4	.	ASSESVLNEKLF
TRBV5-6	TRBJ1-2	many	ASSPGTGVYGYT
TRBV20-1	TRBJ1-1	many	SARGHLNTEAF
TRBV7-8	TRBJ2-3	.	ASSLVDTQY
TRBV5-6	TRBJ2-3	many	ASSLGGSWMR
TRBV5-1	TRBJ2-1	many	ASSQPRRDYNEQF
TRBV5-1	TRBJ2-3	many	ASLREKVTDTQY
TRBV20-1	TRBJ2-3	many	SARDSTGSTDTQY
TRBV3-1	TRBJ2-5	.	ASSQGGTEETQY
TRBV5-1	TRBJ1-2	few	ASSWNGQGGEYANYGYT
TRBV20-1	TRBJ2-1	few	SAPRAGDFYNEQF
TRBV20-1	TRBJ2-5	many	SARDFRGRQETQY
TRBV5-1	TRBJ2-7	.	ASSLQDYEQY